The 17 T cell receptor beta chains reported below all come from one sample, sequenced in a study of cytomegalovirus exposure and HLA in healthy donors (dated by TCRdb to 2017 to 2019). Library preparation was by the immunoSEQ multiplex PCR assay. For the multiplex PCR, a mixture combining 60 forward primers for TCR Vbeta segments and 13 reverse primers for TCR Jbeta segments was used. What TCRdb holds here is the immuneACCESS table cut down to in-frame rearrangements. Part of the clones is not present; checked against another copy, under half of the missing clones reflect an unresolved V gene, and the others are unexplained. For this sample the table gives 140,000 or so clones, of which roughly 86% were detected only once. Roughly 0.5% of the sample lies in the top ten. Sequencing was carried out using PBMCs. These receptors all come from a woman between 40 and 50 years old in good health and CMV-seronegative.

The CDR3 here is CASSQVAAASYNEQFF. The CDR3 DNA is TGTGCCAGCAGCCAAGTAGCCGCGGCCTCCTACAATGAGCAGTTCTTC. The V gene is TRBV14, the J gene TRBJ2-1; no clear D gene. V shed 1 base and J shed 0 bases, with 10 bases lying between them. This CDR3 region has 16 residues. Germline CDR1 is SGHDN and CDR2 is FVKESK.

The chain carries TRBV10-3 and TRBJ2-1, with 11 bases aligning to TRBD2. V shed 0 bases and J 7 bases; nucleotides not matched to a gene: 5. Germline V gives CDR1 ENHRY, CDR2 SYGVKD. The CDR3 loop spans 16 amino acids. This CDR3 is CAISESGTSGANEQFF. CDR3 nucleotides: TGTGCCATCAGTGAGTCCGGGACTAGCGGTGCTAATGAGCAGTTCTTC.

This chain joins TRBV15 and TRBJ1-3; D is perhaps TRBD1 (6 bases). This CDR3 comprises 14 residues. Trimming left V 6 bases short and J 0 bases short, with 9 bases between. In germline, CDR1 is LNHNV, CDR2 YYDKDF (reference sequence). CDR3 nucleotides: TGTGCCACCAGTAACAGGGTCTCTGGAAACACCATATATTTT. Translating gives CATSNRVSGNTIYF. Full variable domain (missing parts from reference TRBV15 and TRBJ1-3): DAMVIQNPRYQVTQFGKPVTLSCSQTLNHNVMYWYQQKSSQAPKLLFHYYDKDFNNEADTPDNFQSRRPNTSFCFLDIRSPGLGDTAMYLCATSNRVSGNTIYFGEGSWLTVV.

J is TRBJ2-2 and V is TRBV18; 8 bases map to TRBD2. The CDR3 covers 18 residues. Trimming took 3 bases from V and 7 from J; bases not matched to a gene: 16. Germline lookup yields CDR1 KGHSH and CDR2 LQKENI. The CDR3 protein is CASSPRATSGSSYGELFF. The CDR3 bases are TGTGCCAGCTCACCCCGTGCCACTAGCGGATCTTCCTACGGGGAGCTGTTTTTT.

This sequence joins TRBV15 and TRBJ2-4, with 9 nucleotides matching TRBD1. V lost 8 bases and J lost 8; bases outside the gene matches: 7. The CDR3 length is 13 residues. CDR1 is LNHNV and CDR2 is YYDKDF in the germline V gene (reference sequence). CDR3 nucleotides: TGTGCCACCTTACTACAGGGGGCGGACATTCAGTACTTC. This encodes CATLLQGADIQYF. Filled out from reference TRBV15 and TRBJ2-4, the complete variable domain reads DAMVIQNPRYQVTQFGKPVTLSCSQTLNHNVMYWYQQKSSQAPKLLFHYYDKDFNNEADTPDNFQSRRPNTSFCFLDIRSPGLGDTAMYLCATLLQGADIQYFGAGTRLSVL.

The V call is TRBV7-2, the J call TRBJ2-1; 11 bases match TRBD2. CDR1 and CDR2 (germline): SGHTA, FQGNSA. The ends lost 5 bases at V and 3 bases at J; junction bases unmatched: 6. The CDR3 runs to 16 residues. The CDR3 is CASSLLAGVLYNEQFF. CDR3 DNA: TGTGCCAGCAGCCTACTAGCGGGGGTCCTCTACAATGAGCAGTTCTTC.

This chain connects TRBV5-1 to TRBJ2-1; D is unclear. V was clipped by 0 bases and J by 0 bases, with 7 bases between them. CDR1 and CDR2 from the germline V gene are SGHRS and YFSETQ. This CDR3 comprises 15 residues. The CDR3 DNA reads TGCGCCAGCAGCTTGGACTTCACCTCCTACAATGAGCAGTTCTTC. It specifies CASSLDFTSYNEQFF.

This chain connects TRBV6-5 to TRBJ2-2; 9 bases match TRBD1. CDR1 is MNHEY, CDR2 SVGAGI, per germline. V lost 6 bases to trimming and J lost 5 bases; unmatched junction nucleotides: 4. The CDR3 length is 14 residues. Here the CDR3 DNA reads TGTGCCAGCAGCCGGGACAGGGTAACCGGGGAGCTGTTTTTT. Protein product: CASSRDRVTGELFF.

The CDR3 DNA follows: TGTGCCAGCAGCCCGGACACCGCCTACGAGCAGTACTTC. Protein: CASSPDTAYEQYF. The chain uses TRBV7-9 and TRBJ2-7; a possible D gene is TRBD1 (5 bases). V lost 5 bases and J lost 2, with 10 bases in between. The germline V gene encodes CDR1 SEHNR and CDR2 FQNEAQ (reference sequence). The CDR3 runs 13 residues.

CDR3 in amino acids: CASSLDLGNDEQYF. Here the CDR3 DNA reads TGCGCCAGCAGCTTGGATCTAGGAAACGACGAGCAGTACTTC. The chain couples TRBV5-1 to TRBJ2-7, with D unclear. V lost 0 bases and J 5 bases, leaving 12 bases between the germline ends. This CDR3 has 14 amino acids. Germline-derived CDR1 and CDR2 are SGHRS and YFSETQ.

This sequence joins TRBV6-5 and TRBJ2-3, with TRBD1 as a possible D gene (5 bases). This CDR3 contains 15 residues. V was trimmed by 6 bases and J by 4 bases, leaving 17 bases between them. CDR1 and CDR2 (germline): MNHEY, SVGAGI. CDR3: CASSPPGLGADTQYF. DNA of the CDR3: TGTGCCAGCAGCCCCCCCGGGTTAGGGGCAGATACGCAGTATTTT.

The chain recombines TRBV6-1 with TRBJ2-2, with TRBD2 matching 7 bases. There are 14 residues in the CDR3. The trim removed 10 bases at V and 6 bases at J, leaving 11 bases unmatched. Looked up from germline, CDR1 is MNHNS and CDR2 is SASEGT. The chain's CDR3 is CATLAWTSPGELFF. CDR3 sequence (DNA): TGTGCCACTCTAGCATGGACTAGTCCCGGGGAGCTGTTTTTT.

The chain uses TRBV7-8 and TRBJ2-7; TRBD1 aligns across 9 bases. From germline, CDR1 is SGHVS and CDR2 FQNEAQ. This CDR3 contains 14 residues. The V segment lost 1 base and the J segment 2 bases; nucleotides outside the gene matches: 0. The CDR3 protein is CASSLGTGAYEQYF. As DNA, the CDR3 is TGTGCCAGCAGCTTAGGGACAGGGGCCTACGAGCAGTACTTC.

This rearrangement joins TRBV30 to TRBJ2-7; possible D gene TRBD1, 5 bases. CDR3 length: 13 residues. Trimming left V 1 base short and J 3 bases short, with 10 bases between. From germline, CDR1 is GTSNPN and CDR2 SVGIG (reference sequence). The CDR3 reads CAWSGSDSYEQYF. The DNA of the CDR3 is TGTGCCTGGAGTGGGTCTGACAGCTACGAGCAGTACTTC.

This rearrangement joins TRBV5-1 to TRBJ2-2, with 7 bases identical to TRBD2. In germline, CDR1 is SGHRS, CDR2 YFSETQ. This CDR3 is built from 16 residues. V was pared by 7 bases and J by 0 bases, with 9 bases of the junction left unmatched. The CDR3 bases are TGCGCCAGCGACCCTGGGGGGGGAGCGAACACCGGGGAGCTGTTTTTT. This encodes CASDPGGGANTGELFF.

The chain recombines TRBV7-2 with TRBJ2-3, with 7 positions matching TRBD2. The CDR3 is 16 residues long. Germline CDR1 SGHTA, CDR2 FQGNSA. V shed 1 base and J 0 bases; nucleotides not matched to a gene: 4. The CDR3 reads CASSLVAGRSTDTQYF. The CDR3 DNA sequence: TGTGCCAGCAGCTTAGTAGCGGGCCGAAGCACAGATACGCAGTATTTT.

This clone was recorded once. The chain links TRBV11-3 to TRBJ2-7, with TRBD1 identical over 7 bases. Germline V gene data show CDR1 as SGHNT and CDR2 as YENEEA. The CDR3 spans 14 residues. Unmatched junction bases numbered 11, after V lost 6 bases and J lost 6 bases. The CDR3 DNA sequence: TGTGCCAGCAGTCTATACAGGGGCTCGGGCGAGCAGTACTTC. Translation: CASSLYRGSGEQYF. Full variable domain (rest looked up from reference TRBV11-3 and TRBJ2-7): EAGVVQSPRYKIIEKKQPVAFWCNPISGHNTLYWYLQNLGQGPELLIRYENEEAVDDSQLPKDRFSAERLKGVDSTLKIQPAELGDSAVYLCASSLYRGSGEQYFGPGTRLTVT.